The entry that follows covers one T cell receptor beta chain sequence. Its target is not known. The data originate from a study of blood T cells in healthy people across ages. Study observations and caveats: The study lacked donor CMV status, which possibly confounded expanded clonotype changes. Unsorted PBMCs blocked a conclusive comparison of naive and antigen-experienced cells.

Drawing of peripheral blood yielded 8.5 to 10 milliliters from each donor. Trimming stripped 5 bases from V and 6 bases from J, with 16 bases between. Germline V gene sequence: CDR1 SEHNR, CDR2 FQNEAQ (reference sequence). This CDR3 has 15 residues. Then a second PCR, running about 7 to 11 cycles, was carried out with a sample-barcoded 5' primer and a J-beta primer mix. Every individual sample yielded 2.5 million or more paired-end reads (each containing CDR3). TCRdb used MiXCR to reprocess the 5' RACE reads, holding one entry per CDR3 protein. Seen here are hundreds of thousands of distinct CDR3 sequences, roughly 50% observed once, and the top ten hold roughly 22%.

This TCR derives from a man under 40 in good health. V gene TRBV7-9 combines with J gene TRBJ1-4, with D possibly being TRBD1 (5 bases). Sequencing was done on a sample of blood. The CDR3 sequence is CASSRAGGIDEKLFF. CDR3 sequence (DNA): TGTGCCAGCAGCCGCGCGGGGGGGATTGATGAAAAACTGTTTTTT.